A single sample is the source of the 30 T cell receptor beta chains below, sequenced in a study of shared clonotypes between healthy human individuals. This table comes from immunoSEQ multiplex PCR, and its TCRdb copy is limited to in-frame clones, with some not included. Among 2 million to 2.5 million clones listed, roughly 94% were seen once. Sequencing input: naive CD4+ T cells sorted from blood. As for subset: CD45RA+ positively selected. The receptors derive from a man aged 18 to 29 in good health.

This chain connects TRBV29-1 to TRBJ1-3; weak D call: TRBD1 (6 bases). The V gene lost 6 bases and the J gene lost 3 bases, with 9 bases spanning the gap. Germline CDR1 reads SQVTM; CDR2 reads ANQGSEA. The CDR3 is 12 amino acids. As DNA, the CDR3 is TGCAGCGTCCAGGGGTTTGGAAACACCATATATTTT. It codes for CSVQGFGNTIYF.

The chain combines TRBV4-3 with TRBJ2-5, with D unclear. The CDR3 extends over 17 amino acids. Germline V CDR1 and CDR2: LGHNA, YSLEER. Trimming stripped 0 bases from V and 1 base from J, with 15 bases between. CDR3 sequence reads: CASSQDLFRQPQETQYF. In DNA, the CDR3 is TGCGCCAGCAGCCAAGATCTTTTCCGACAACCCCAAGAGACCCAGTACTTC.

This rearrangement joins TRBV2 to TRBJ2-1; D tentatively reads TRBD1 or TRBD2 (5 bases each). Germline V gene data show CDR1 as SNHLY and CDR2 as FYNNEI. Trimming removed 0 bases from V and 7 bases from J, with 25 bases in between. The CDR3 contains 19 residues. In DNA, the CDR3 is TGTGCCAGCAGTGAAGCGGCCGGGACGCTAATCCGACTGGGGAATGAGCAGTTCTTC. It translates to CASSEAAGTLIRLGNEQFF.

The chain is built from TRBV7-2 and TRBJ2-5; 8 nucleotides agree with TRBD2. The J segment lost 4 bases and the V segment lost 4 bases, leaving 8 bases of the junction unmatched. Looked up from germline, CDR1 is SGHTA and CDR2 is FQGNSA. This CDR3 spans 15 amino acids. The chain's CDR3 is CASSSRGGPIETQYF. As DNA, the CDR3 is TGTGCCAGCAGCTCCCGGGGGGGCCCCATAGAGACCCAGTACTTC.

The V and J genes are TRBV2 and TRBJ1-1; D is unclear. This CDR3 comprises 16 residues. The germline V gene encodes CDR1 SNHLY and CDR2 FYNNEI. Trimming removed 6 bases at V and 1 base at J, with 18 bases between. The CDR3 coding sequence is TGTGCCAGCAGCTACCTACAGTTTTCTAAGAACACTGAAGCTTTCTTT. Its protein is CASSYLQFSKNTEAFF.

The genes are TRBV28 and TRBJ1-2; the D gene is possibly TRBD1 (6 bases). The CDR3 has 15 amino acids. Trimming cost V 7 bases and J 0 bases, with 15 bases left between them. CDR1 and CDR2 (germline): MDHEN, SYDVKM. CDR3 loop: CASIRGGPANYGYTF. The DNA for the CDR3 is TGTGCCAGCATCCGTGGGGGGCCCGCTAACTATGGCTACACCTTC.

This chain connects TRBV6-1 to TRBJ1-5; 7 nucleotides align to TRBD1. The CDR3 is 13 amino acids. Germline CDR1 and CDR2: MNHNS and SASEGT. V lost 6 bases, J lost 5 bases, and 4 bases stayed unmatched. CDR3 DNA: TGTGCCAGCAGAGACAGGGAGGATCAGCCCCAGCATTTT. Its protein is CASRDREDQPQHF.

The chain couples TRBV4-3 to TRBJ2-2, with D uncertain. V lost 0 bases to trimming and J lost 4 bases, with 18 bases between them. Germline V gene sequence: CDR1 LGHNA, CDR2 YSLEER. This CDR3 contains 18 residues. The CDR3 protein is CASSQDVVGNGATGELFF. In DNA form, the CDR3 reads TGCGCCAGCAGCCAAGATGTAGTGGGAAACGGAGCCACCGGGGAGCTGTTTTTT.

This chain links TRBV28 with TRBJ1-2; D call uncertain. The CDR3 is made up of 14 amino acids. V dropped 3 bases and J dropped 5 bases, with 13 bases sitting between them. Germline-derived CDR1 and CDR2 are MDHEN and SYDVKM. CDR3 nucleotides: TGTGCCAGCAGTTTCACCGGGGTGGGATATGGCTACACCTTC. Translating it yields CASSFTGVGYGYTF.

The rearrangement uses TRBV4-1 and TRBJ1-2, with D hard to call. The V end was cut by 0 bases, the J end by 1 base, with 18 bases between. CDR1 is MGHRA, CDR2 YSYEKL, per germline. CDR3 length: 18 amino acids. The CDR3: CASSQDHGNYDLNYGYTF. The CDR3 nucleotides are TGCGCCAGCAGCCAAGATCACGGGAACTATGACCTTAACTATGGCTACACCTTC.

In this sample, this clone turned up once. J is TRBJ1-1 and V is TRBV18; tentatively, D is TRBD1 (6 bases). The ends were cut back, 5 bases at V and 6 bases at J, with 13 bases in the middle. Germline CDR1 KGHSH, CDR2 LQKENI. This CDR3 is built from 13 residues. CDR3 nucleotides: TGTGCCAGCTCATACCACAGGGATTCTGAAGCTTTCTTT. It encodes CASSYHRDSEAFF.

CDR3 region: CASSDLGTGDKDYEQYF. The CDR3 DNA reads as TGTGCCAGCAGTGACCTTGGGACAGGGGATAAGGACTACGAGCAGTACTTC. V and J are TRBV25-1 and TRBJ2-7; 10 bases are a match to TRBD1. Trimming at V came to 3 bases and at J to 3 bases, leaving 11 bases not matched to a gene. The CDR3 has 17 amino acids. Per germline, CDR1 MGHDK and CDR2 SYGVNS.

The V call is TRBV7-9, the J call TRBJ2-5; D gene ambiguous. The V gene's germline CDR1 is SEHNR and CDR2 FQNEAQ (reference sequence). This CDR3 comprises 16 residues. The germline V and J ends were trimmed by 1 base and 2 bases, with 14 bases remaining between them. CDR3 sequence: CASSLDRYDNQETQYF. The CDR3 DNA reads as TGTGCCAGCAGCTTAGATCGATATGATAATCAAGAGACCCAGTACTTC.

This clone was seen just once. At one end, the junction sequence differs from germline, possibly due to a read error. The V call is TRBV7-7, the J call TRBJ2-7; 8 bases agree with TRBD2. The CDR3 covers 13 residues. Germline-derived CDR1 and CDR2 are SSHAT and FNYEAQ (reference sequence). CDR3 sequence (DNA): TGTGCTAGCAGCTCGGGACTAGCCTACGAGCAGTACTTC. As protein: CASSSGLAYEQYF.

The V and J genes are TRBV11-2 and TRBJ2-1; D ambiguous. V lost 2 bases, J lost 0 bases, and 11 bases lay in between. Germline V gene sequence: CDR1 SGHAT, CDR2 FQNNGV. The CDR3 totals 16 residues. The chain's CDR3 is CASSLMAPSSYNEQFF. CDR3 DNA: TGTGCCAGCAGCTTAATGGCCCCCAGCTCCTACAATGAGCAGTTCTTC. Complete variable domain (other parts from reference TRBV11-2 and TRBJ2-1): EAGVAQSPRYKIIEKRQSVAFWCNPISGHATLYWYQQILGQGPKLLIQFQNNGVVDDSQLPKDRFSAERLKGVDSTLKIQPAKLEDSAVYLCASSLMAPSSYNEQFFGPGTRLTVL.

V and J are TRBV5-1 and TRBJ2-3; D is perhaps TRBD2 (6 bases). The ends were cut back, 7 bases at V and 3 bases at J, with 15 bases in the middle. This CDR3 comprises 14 residues. CDR1 is SGHRS and CDR2 is YFSETQ in the germline V gene. CDR3 in amino acids: CASAQRERTDTQYF. As DNA, the CDR3 is TGCGCCAGCGCTCAACGGGAGCGGACAGATACGCAGTATTTT.

The chain uses TRBV7-9 and TRBJ2-3, with no clear D. The V gene's germline CDR1 is SEHNR and CDR2 FQNEAQ (reference sequence). CDR3 length equals 17 residues. The V gene lost 2 bases and the J gene lost 0 bases, with 15 bases spanning the gap. The CDR3 sequence is CASSLSDDKASTDTQYF. The CDR3 region has the DNA TGTGCCAGCAGCTTATCGGACGACAAAGCTAGCACAGATACGCAGTATTTT. Full variable domain (outside the CDR3, taken from reference TRBV7-9 and TRBJ2-3): DTGVSQNPRHKITKRGQNVTFRCDPISEHNRLYWYRQTLGQGPEFLTYFQNEAQLEKSRLLSDRFSAERPKGSFSTLEIQRTEQGDSAMYLCASSLSDDKASTDTQYFGPGTRLTVL.

The chain combines TRBV11-2 with TRBJ1-6, with D tentatively TRBD1 (6 bases). CDR3 length: 15 residues. Deletions cut 5 bases from V and 3 bases from J, with 11 bases between. From germline, CDR1 is SGHAT and CDR2 FQNNGV. The DNA for the CDR3 is TGTGCCAGCAGCCCTGGACAGATCTATAATTCACCCCTCCACTTT. It encodes CASSPGQIYNSPLHF.

The V and J genes are TRBV30 and TRBJ1-2, with a tentative D call TRBD1 (5 bases). The CDR3 extends over 15 amino acids. Germline CDR1 and CDR2: GTSNPN and SVGIG (reference sequence). The V and J ends lost 1 base and 2 bases respectively, with 14 bases between them. The CDR3 loop is CAWSDPGPPNYGYTF. The CDR3, as DNA: TGTGCCTGGAGTGACCCGGGACCCCCCAACTATGGCTACACCTTC.

The DNA of the CDR3 is TGCGCCAGCAGCTTGGAGGGGGCGTCTAATGAAAAACTGTTTTTT. Amino acids: CASSLEGASNEKLFF. The chain uses TRBV5-1 and TRBJ1-4; 7 positions agree with TRBD1. Germline V CDR1 and CDR2: SGHRS, YFSETQ. This CDR3 spans 15 amino acids. V shed 0 bases and J 3 bases; nucleotides not matched to a gene: 2.

The chain is built from TRBV12-5 and TRBJ2-5; 9 nucleotides align to TRBD1. The end of the DNA aligns better with TRBJ2-7, so the J call may be wrong. The CDR3 has 19 residues. CDR1 LGHNT and CDR2 FRNRAP come from the germline V gene. In DNA form, the CDR3 reads TGTGCTAGTGGTTTGGGGCGACTATCAGGGACAGGGAAACCCTACGAGCAGTACTTC. Encoded protein: CASGLGRLSGTGKPYEQYF.

V usage is TRBV10-3 and J usage is TRBJ1-1, with a possible D match to TRBD1 (5 bases). CDR3 size: 17 residues. CDR1 is ENHRY, CDR2 SYGVKD, per germline. Trimming cost V 10 bases and J 8 bases, with 32 bases left between them. The CDR3 spells CATAPAEGISSASEAFF. The CDR3 nucleotides are TGTGCCACCGCCCCGGCGGAGGGGATAAGTTCAGCGTCGGAAGCTTTCTTT.

This rearrangement joins TRBV5-1 to TRBJ2-2; 9 nucleotides agree with TRBD2. The CDR3 sequence is 15 residues long. Germline CDR1 SGHRS, CDR2 YFSETQ. V was pared by 6 bases and J by 4 bases, with 7 bases of the junction left unmatched. The CDR3 here is CASTRLAGTTGELFF. The CDR3 bases are TGCGCCAGCACACGGCTAGCGGGGACCACCGGGGAGCTGTTTTTT.

The chain links TRBV28 to TRBJ2-7; D ambiguous. The germline V and J ends were trimmed by 6 bases and 5 bases, with 8 bases remaining between them. This CDR3 spans 11 amino acids. Germline-derived CDR1 and CDR2 are MDHEN and SYDVKM. CDR3 loop: CASSLWDEQYF. In DNA form, the CDR3 reads TGTGCCAGCAGCCTCTGGGACGAGCAGTACTTC.

The chain has TRBV6-6 and TRBJ2-5; 9 bases are shared with TRBD1. The germline CDR1 and CDR2 sequences are MNHNY and SVGAGI (reference sequence). The CDR3 loop spans 14 amino acids. Unmatched junction bases numbered 7, after V lost 6 bases and J lost 5 bases. CDR3 protein: CASRHRGRWETQYF. The CDR3 nucleotides read TGTGCCAGCAGACACAGGGGGCGCTGGGAGACCCAGTACTTC.

The chain carries TRBV7-9 and TRBJ1-4; a weak D match, TRBD1 (6 bases). CDR1 is SEHNR and CDR2 is FQNEAQ in the germline V gene (reference sequence). This CDR3 comprises 15 residues. Trimming removed 4 bases at V and 0 bases at J, with 9 bases between. The CDR3 DNA reads TGTGCCAGCAGCTCATACAGGGCAACTAATGAAAAACTGTTTTTT. It encodes CASSSYRATNEKLFF.

About this clone: Other DNA sequences in this sample translate to the same CDR3. The chain joins TRBV5-1 to TRBJ2-7; 8 bases agree with TRBD1. Per the germline V gene, CDR1 is SGHRS and CDR2 is YFSETQ. The J segment lost 2 bases and the V segment lost 1 base, leaving 2 bases of the junction unmatched. The CDR3 is 14 amino acids. CDR3 in DNA: TGCGCCAGCAGCTTGTCAGGGGGCGCCTACGAGCAGTACTTC. Translation: CASSLSGGAYEQYF.

This clone was seen a few times. The sample holds other DNA sequences that translate to the same CDR3. The genes are TRBV18 and TRBJ2-7, with TRBD1 identical over 9 bases. This CDR3 has 14 residues. CDR1 and CDR2 (germline): KGHSH, LQKENI. V trimming: 2 bases; J trimming: 3 bases; junction bases outside the gene matches: 2. The CDR3 protein is CASSPGTGFYEQYF. The CDR3, as DNA: TGTGCCAGCTCACCAGGGACAGGGTTCTACGAGCAGTACTTC.

The chain has TRBV28 and TRBJ1-1, with TRBD1 as a possible D gene (5 bases). V was clipped by 8 bases and J by 6 bases, with 16 bases between them. The CDR3 extends over 13 amino acids. The V gene's germline CDR1 is MDHEN and CDR2 SYDVKM. CDR3 protein: CASEGDRYAEAFF. CDR3 nucleotide sequence: TGTGCCAGCGAAGGGGATCGGTATGCTGAAGCTTTCTTT.

This chain links TRBV2 with TRBJ2-7; D unclear. The CDR3 loop spans 13 amino acids. The germline V gene encodes CDR1 SNHLY and CDR2 FYNNEI. Trimming took 5 bases from V and 3 from J, leaving 11 bases between them. The CDR3 sequence: CASSWSRNYEQYF. DNA of the CDR3: TGTGCCAGCAGTTGGAGTAGAAACTACGAGCAGTACTTC.